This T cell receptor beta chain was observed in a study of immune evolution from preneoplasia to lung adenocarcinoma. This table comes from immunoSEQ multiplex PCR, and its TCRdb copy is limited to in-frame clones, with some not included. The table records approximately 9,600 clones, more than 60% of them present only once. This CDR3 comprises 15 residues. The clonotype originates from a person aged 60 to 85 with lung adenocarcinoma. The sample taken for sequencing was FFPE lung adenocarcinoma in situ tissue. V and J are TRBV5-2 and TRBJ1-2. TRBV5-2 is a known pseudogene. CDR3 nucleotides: TGTGCCACCTGCCCGGAGAGTACGAAGACCTATGGCTACACCTTC. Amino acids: CATCPESTKTYGYTF.